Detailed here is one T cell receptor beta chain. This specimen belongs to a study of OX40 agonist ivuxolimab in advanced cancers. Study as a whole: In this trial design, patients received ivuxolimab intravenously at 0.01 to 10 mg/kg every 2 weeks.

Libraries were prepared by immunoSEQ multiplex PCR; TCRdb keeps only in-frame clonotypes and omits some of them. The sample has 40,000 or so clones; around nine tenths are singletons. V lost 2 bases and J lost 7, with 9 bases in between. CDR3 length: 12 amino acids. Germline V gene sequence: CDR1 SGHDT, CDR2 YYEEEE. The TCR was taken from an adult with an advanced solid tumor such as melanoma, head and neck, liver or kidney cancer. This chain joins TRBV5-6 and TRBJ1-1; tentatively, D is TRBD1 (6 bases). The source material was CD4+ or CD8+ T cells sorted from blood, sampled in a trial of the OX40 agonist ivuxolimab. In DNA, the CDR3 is TGTGCCAGCAGCTTCGGACAGATTGAAGCTTTCTTT. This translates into CASSFGQIEAFF.